This entry lists 32 T cell receptor beta chains sequenced from one sample in a study of shared clonotypes between healthy human individuals. Naive-designated CD8 cells lacked CD45RO, were positively enriched for CCR7, and omitted terminally differentiated effector memory CD45RA+ cells. Method: immunoSEQ multiplex PCR; TCRdb's copy keeps in-frame clones and lacks some. The table has millions of clones, just over 90% seen once. The specimen sequenced was naive CD8+ T cells from PBMCs. Source of these receptors: a man between 18 and 29 years old in good health. Some clones in this sample may be carry-over from other donors' samples.

The chain uses TRBV6-5 and TRBJ2-7; TRBD2 agrees at 8 bases. Trimming removed 8 bases from V and 4 bases from J; junction bases left unmatched: 4. The CDR3 runs to 12 residues. Germline CDR1 is MNHEY and CDR2 is SVGAGI. For the CDR3, the DNA is TGTGCCAGCCATAGCGGGACGTACGAGCAGTACTTC. This sequence encodes CASHSGTYEQYF.

The rearrangement joins TRBV29-1 to TRBJ2-1; 8 positions match TRBD1. CDR3 length: 16 amino acids. V dropped 6 bases and J dropped 2; count of bases not matched to a gene: 12. Germline-derived CDR1 and CDR2 are SQVTM and ANQGSEA. DNA for the CDR3: TGCAGCGTCGAGCACGGACAGGGCACGGCCTACAATGAGCAGTTCTTC. Translation: CSVEHGQGTAYNEQFF.

V and J are TRBV11-2 and TRBJ1-2, with TRBD1 as a possible D gene (5 bases). Germline V gene sequence: CDR1 SGHAT, CDR2 FQNNGV. Deletions cut 2 bases from V and 6 bases from J, with 16 bases between. This CDR3 is 15 amino acids long. The CDR3 here is CASSLSSPGDDGYTF. The CDR3 DNA follows: TGTGCCAGCAGCTTATCCTCCCCCGGGGACGATGGCTACACCTTC.

The J gene is TRBJ1-3, the V gene TRBV4-1; tentative D call: TRBD1 (6 bases). The CDR3 runs to 13 residues. Germline-derived CDR1 and CDR2 are MGHRA and YSYEKL. Trimming shortened V by 3 bases and J by 4 bases, and 7 bases separated the two germline ends. The CDR3 DNA follows: TGCGCCAGCAGCCATGGGACAGGAAACACCATATATTTT. Translation: CASSHGTGNTIYF.

The rearrangement uses TRBV4-3 and TRBJ1-4; a possible D gene is TRBD1 (5 bases). The CDR3 sequence is 14 residues long. From germline, CDR1 is LGHNA and CDR2 YSLEER. Trimming took off 1 base at V and 8 bases at J, with 11 bases between the two ends. CDR3 amino acids: CASSQGQGREKLFF. DNA for the CDR3: TGCGCCAGCAGCCAAGGGCAGGGAAGGGAAAAACTGTTTTTT.

The chain recombines TRBV6-9 with TRBJ2-1; tentative D call: TRBD2 (7 bases). The germline CDR1 and CDR2 sequences are MNHGY and SVAAGI. V lost 5 bases and J lost 6, with 29 bases in between. This CDR3 is 19 amino acids long. The CDR3 DNA is TGTGCCAGCAGTGTCTGGCATGACTTTCGCGGGGGCCTCGGCAATGAGCAGTTCTTC. Protein product: CASSVWHDFRGGLGNEQFF.

The table lists this clone with a few counts. V is TRBV19 and J is TRBJ1-1; D not certain. The CDR3 loop spans 12 amino acids. Germline assignment: CDR1 LNHDA and CDR2 SQIVND (reference sequence). The V end lost 5 bases, the J end lost 4 bases, and 8 bases lay between the germline ends. CDR3 in amino acids: CASSVRTTEAFF. As DNA, the CDR3 is TGTGCCAGTAGTGTGCGGACCACTGAAGCTTTCTTT.

The chain couples TRBV14 to TRBJ1-2; unclear D gene. The V end lost 3 bases, the J end lost 7 bases, and 6 bases lay between the germline ends. Germline V CDR1 and CDR2: SGHDN, FVKESK. This CDR3 has 11 amino acids. The CDR3 DNA sequence: TGTGCCAGCAGCCAGAGTCCTGGCTACACCTTC. Encoded protein: CASSQSPGYTF.

The V gene is TRBV19, the J gene TRBJ2-7; a possible D gene is TRBD1 (6 bases). CDR3 length: 14 amino acids. V was trimmed by 7 bases and J by 2 bases, leaving 15 bases between them. In germline, CDR1 is LNHDA, CDR2 SQIVND (reference sequence). CDR3 sequence (DNA): TGTGCCAGTACCCCACAGGGTAAGACCTACGAGCAGTACTTC. It yields the protein CASTPQGKTYEQYF.

The rearrangement joins TRBV6-6 to TRBJ2-2; 9 nucleotides align to TRBD2. The germline CDR1 and CDR2 sequences are MNHNY and SVGAGI (reference sequence). The CDR3 has 16 amino acids. Trimming took 0 bases from V and 6 from J; bases not matched to a gene: 5. CDR3 sequence (DNA): TGTGCCAGCAGTTACTCTTGGGGACTAGCTTCCGGGGAGCTGTTTTTT. Translated: CASSYSWGLASGELFF.

The CDR3 DNA reads TGTGCCAGCAGACGGACAGGGGGCGCCGACGAGCAGTACTTC. Amino acid sequence: CASRRTGGADEQYF. The J gene is TRBJ2-7, the V gene TRBV28, with 11 bases aligning to TRBD1. The CDR3 is 14 amino acids. The germline V gene encodes CDR1 MDHEN and CDR2 SYDVKM. The V gene end was trimmed by 6 bases and the J gene end by 5 bases; junction bases not matched to a gene: 6.

The rearrangement links TRBV4-1 to TRBJ2-7; D remains ambiguous. Per the germline V gene, CDR1 is MGHRA and CDR2 is YSYEKL. Trimming took off 0 bases at V and 0 bases at J, with 9 bases between the two ends. The CDR3 has 15 amino acids. The CDR3 is CASSQESARSYEQYF. The CDR3 DNA is TGCGCCAGCAGCCAAGAGAGCGCCCGCTCCTACGAGCAGTACTTC.

V is TRBV5-1 and J is TRBJ1-1; D might be TRBD1 (5 bases). The CDR3 loop spans 18 amino acids. V lost 4 bases, J lost 0 bases, and 22 bases lay in between. Germline CDR1 SGHRS, CDR2 YFSETQ. The DNA of the CDR3 is TGCGCCAGCAGCCGCGTTAGTTTGGGGGTTGGTTTGAACACTGAAGCTTTCTTT. As protein: CASSRVSLGVGLNTEAFF.

This chain connects TRBV13 to TRBJ2-7; 8 bases match TRBD2. CDR3 length: 15 amino acids. The germline V gene has CDR1 PRHDT and CDR2 FYEKMQ (reference sequence). The ends lost 5 bases at V and 2 bases at J; junction bases unmatched: 8. For the CDR3, the DNA is TGTGCCAGCAGCCTAGCGGGTGGAAGTCCCTACGAGCAGTACTTC. Its protein is CASSLAGGSPYEQYF.

V usage is TRBV27 and J usage is TRBJ2-1; TRBD2 aligns across 9 bases. CDR1 and CDR2 (germline): MNHEY, SMNVEV (reference sequence). This CDR3 is 16 amino acids long. J lost 9 bases, V lost 3 bases, and 12 bases had no gene match. The CDR3 protein is CASSFTRGREGSEQFF. In nucleotides, the CDR3 is TGTGCCAGCAGTTTCACCCGGGGGCGGGAGGGAAGTGAGCAGTTCTTC.

J is TRBJ2-7 and V is TRBV28, with 9 positions matching TRBD2. CDR1 is MDHEN, CDR2 SYDVKM, per germline. The J segment lost 6 bases and the V segment lost 6 bases, leaving 12 bases of the junction unmatched. The CDR3 is 15 amino acids. The CDR3, as DNA: TGTGCCAGCAGCCGGCCAGGGACTAGCAGGCGCGAGCAGTACTTC. Its translation: CASSRPGTSRREQYF.

The V and J genes are TRBV28 and TRBJ2-2; D remains ambiguous. Germline loops: CDR1 MDHEN, CDR2 SYDVKM. The CDR3 is made up of 13 amino acids. Trimming cost V 3 bases and J 3 bases, with 5 bases left between them. As DNA, the CDR3 is TGTGCCAGCAGTTTGGTCTACACCGGGGAGCTGTTTTTT. Translation gives CASSLVYTGELFF.

This sequence joins TRBV19 and TRBJ2-1; D tentatively reads TRBD1 or TRBD2 (5 bases each). This CDR3 has 14 residues. CDR1 is LNHDA, CDR2 SQIVND, per germline (reference sequence). The V end lost 11 bases, the J end lost 0 bases, and 14 bases lay between the germline ends. CDR3 nucleotide sequence: TGTGCCGCAACCGGGACGGGCTCCTACAATGAGCAGTTCTTC. This gives the protein CAATGTGSYNEQFF.

CDR3 DNA sequence: TGCAGCACAGGGGGGGGCGGGCCCCAGCATTTT. This encodes CSTGGGGPQHF. J is TRBJ1-5 and V is TRBV20-1; 8 bases map to TRBD1. Germline V gene data show CDR1 as DFQATT and CDR2 as SNEGSKA (reference sequence). This CDR3 is built from 11 residues.

Concerning this clone: Other DNA sequences in this sample translate to the same CDR3. The chain carries TRBV6-1 and TRBJ2-5, with 8 bases lining up with TRBD1. Germline V gene sequence: CDR1 MNHNS, CDR2 SASEGT. This CDR3 spans 13 amino acids. The V and J ends lost 8 bases and 0 bases, in that order; junction bases with no gene match: 2. CDR3: CASRDRYQETQYF. DNA for the CDR3: TGTGCCAGCCGGGACAGGTACCAAGAGACCCAGTACTTC.

The chain employs TRBV2 and TRBJ2-7; D is uncertain. This CDR3 is 13 amino acids long. Germline CDR1 reads SNHLY; CDR2 reads FYNNEI. Trimming cost V 6 bases and J 3 bases, with 12 bases left between them. In DNA form, the CDR3 reads TGTGCCAGCAGGGACCTGGACGGCTACGAGCAGTACTTC. Translating gives CASRDLDGYEQYF.

This chain uses TRBV29-1 with TRBJ2-1; D is undetermined. CDR1 is SQVTM and CDR2 is ANQGSEA in the germline V gene. The CDR3 consists of 10 residues. The V gene lost 5 bases and the J gene lost 6 bases, with 5 bases spanning the gap. The CDR3 DNA sequence: TGCAGCGTTACTACCAATGAGCAGTTCTTC. Protein: CSVTTNEQFF.

The CDR3: CASSFLRLDRDNLFF. CDR3 DNA sequence: TGTGCCAGCAGCTTTCTTCGCCTAGACCGGGACAATCTGTTTTTT. The chain carries TRBV7-3 and TRBJ1-4; weak D call: TRBD1 (6 bases). The CDR3 runs to 15 residues. Trimming took off 3 bases at V and 14 bases at J, with 22 bases between the two ends. In germline, CDR1 is SGHTA, CDR2 FQGTGA. Based on the CDR3 plus reference TRBV7-3 and TRBJ1-4, the full variable domain is GAGVSQTPSNKVTEKGKYVELRCDPISGHTALYWYRQSLGQGPEFLIYFQGTGAADDSGLPNDRFFAVRPEGSVSTLKIQRTERGDSAVYLCASSFLRLDRDNLFFGSGTQLSVL.

The V call is TRBV7-9, the J call TRBJ2-1, with D hard to call. V was shortened by 2 bases and J by 5 bases, with 16 bases between the two germline ends. The CDR3 is 16 amino acids. Looked up from germline, CDR1 is SEHNR and CDR2 is FQNEAQ (reference sequence). The DNA of the CDR3 is TGTGCCAGCAGCTTATCTTGGGTAGGTGTAAACAATGAGCAGTTCTTC. The encoded protein is CASSLSWVGVNNEQFF.

V is TRBV6-1 and J is TRBJ1-2, with a possible D match to TRBD1 (5 bases). The V and J ends lost 5 bases and 3 bases respectively, with 16 bases between them. This CDR3 region has 15 residues. The germline V gene has CDR1 MNHNS and CDR2 SASEGT. CDR3 nucleotide sequence: TGTGCCAGCAGTACGCCGGGCAGGGAGGACTATGGCTACACCTTC. Translated, it gives CASSTPGREDYGYTF.

The J gene is TRBJ2-3, the V gene TRBV7-9; 9 bases are shared with TRBD2. Germline CDR1 is SEHNR and CDR2 is FQNEAQ (reference sequence). The CDR3 consists of 17 residues. The J segment lost 3 bases and the V segment lost 2 bases, leaving 9 bases of the junction unmatched. In DNA form, the CDR3 reads TGTGCCAGCAGCTTAACGTTGGGAGCGGGAGGAACAGATACGCAGTATTTT. Amino acid sequence: CASSLTLGAGGTDTQYF.

This chain connects TRBV6-5 to TRBJ2-7; TRBD2 agrees at 7 bases. Germline V gives CDR1 MNHEY, CDR2 SVGAGI. The CDR3 extends over 16 amino acids. Trimming cost V 0 bases and J 5 bases; bases outside gene matches: 10. In DNA, the CDR3 is TGTGCCAGCAGTTACTCGATAGGGAGGGTAGTACACGAGCAGTACTTC. Its protein is CASSYSIGRVVHEQYF.

The chain has TRBV6-4 and TRBJ2-2, with D tentatively TRBD2 (5 bases). This CDR3 has 13 amino acids. Germline V gives CDR1 MRHNA, CDR2 SNTAGT. V was clipped by 2 bases and J by 7 bases, with 8 bases between them. CDR3: CASSDEAGGELFF. The CDR3 coding sequence is TGTGCCAGCAGTGACGAGGCGGGCGGGGAGCTGTTTTTT.

The chain uses TRBV19 and TRBJ2-1, with 10 bases fitting TRBD2. Germline V CDR1 and CDR2: LNHDA, SQIVND (reference sequence). The CDR3 runs to 17 residues. Trimming took 1 base from V and 8 from J; bases not matched to a gene: 11. CDR3 nucleotides: TGTGCCAGTAGTATAGGACCTAGCGGGAGCTTGAATGATGAGCAGTTCTTC. Its protein is CASSIGPSGSLNDEQFF.

This rearrangement joins TRBV4-1 to TRBJ1-1; the D gene is possibly TRBD1 (5 bases). The CDR3 contains 18 residues. Germline V gene data show CDR1 as MGHRA and CDR2 as YSYEKL. Trimming cost V 0 bases and J 5 bases, with 22 bases left between them. This CDR3 reads CASSQDRGTLLSETEAFF. The CDR3 nucleotides are TGCGCCAGCAGCCAAGATCGGGGCACCCTACTCTCGGAGACTGAAGCTTTCTTT.

CDR3: CASRERGGGLYGYTF. DNA for the CDR3: TGTGCCAGCAGGGAACGAGGGGGGGGACTCTATGGCTACACCTTC. The V and J genes are TRBV28 and TRBJ1-2, with TRBD1 as a possible D gene (6 bases). Germline V lookup: CDR1 MDHEN, CDR2 SYDVKM. The CDR3 runs 15 residues. The V end lost 6 bases, the J end lost 4 bases, and 18 bases lay between the germline ends.

The CDR3 sequence: CASSLAGINYEQYF. CDR3 bases: TGCGCCAGCAGCCTGGCAGGGATTAACTACGAGCAGTACTTC. This rearrangement joins TRBV5-1 to TRBJ2-7; a weak D match, TRBD1 (5 bases). Germline assignment: CDR1 SGHRS and CDR2 YFSETQ. The V gene lost 4 bases and the J gene lost 3 bases, with 14 bases spanning the gap. The CDR3 length is 14 residues.